This T cell receptor (beta chain) came from a study of CD8+ T cells in alopecia areata. Study as a whole: Treated patients were dosed with oral tofacitinib, taking 5 to 10 mg twice daily.

RNA extraction was followed by reverse transcription into cDNA, which acted as the sequencing template. Measured with immunoSEQ multiplex PCR; TCRdb has only the in-frame clones, and not every one. The sample records a few hundred thousand clones, 60% being singletons. The study, taken as a whole, reports: Higher clonality than in normal scalp was seen in lesional scalp, especially alopecia totalis/universalis. Sharing of TCR sequences between patients (possibly for HLA-related reasons) was less clear than in mice.

As for treatment: oral pan-JAK inhibitor, 5-10 mg twice daily. In germline, CDR1 is SGHNT, CDR2 YYREEE (reference sequence). CDR3 size: 12 residues. Trimming removed 1 base from V and 6 bases from J; junction bases left unmatched: 0. As for this clone: Its antigen is unknown.

The chain uses TRBV5-4 and TRBJ2-7; 8 bases line up with TRBD1. The sample was CD4+ T cells sorted from blood, taken between weeks 51 and 52, from a patient treated with tofacitinib. The clonotype was recovered from a human donor with alopecia areata. This CDR3 is CASSLTGGEQYF. CDR3 coding DNA: TGTGCCAGCAGCTTGACAGGGGGCGAGCAGTACTTC.